This T cell receptor (beta chain) was identified in a study of neurological immune-mediated disorders. This clonotype was seen many times. No antigen is known for it. TCRdb fed the 5' RACE reads into MiXCR, producing one record per CDR3 protein. The sample carries around 60,000 distinct CDR3 sequences, 3% to 4% recorded once. From germline, CDR1 is SGHDT and CDR2 YYEEEE. The CDR3 spans 15 residues. Deletions cut 4 bases from V and 2 bases from J, with 13 bases between. Study conclusions and caveats: There were no CDR3 amino acid sequences shared by expanded clones across subjects, a result suggesting private repertoires in all groups.

The sample taken for sequencing was PBMCs. The genes are TRBV5-6 and TRBJ1-3; a weak D match, TRBD1 (6 bases). The origin of this receptor is a woman aged 60-75 years with multiple sclerosis. CDR3 nucleotide sequence: TGTGCCAGCAGCCTCCCTTCAGGGGCTGGAAACACCATATATTTT. This encodes CASSLPSGAGNTIYF.